What follows is one T cell receptor beta chain and its context. Its antigen is currently unknown. The sample comes from a study of post-analysis software for immune sequencing data. Findings of the study overall: When patients were compared with controls, 4 or 5 TRBV segments were more frequent, TRBV5-6, TRBV5-1 and TRBV20-1 among them. F measure grouped same-batch samples tightly together.

Prepared libraries of TCR beta cDNA carried unique molecular identifiers. Using its own MiXCR run on the PCR reads, TCRdb lists one record per CDR3 protein. This repertoire shows 750,000 to 950,000 distinct CDR3 sequences, approximately 44% found once; its top ten account for roughly 5.2%. V gave up 4 bases and J gave up 2 bases, with 15 bases separating them. The CDR3 runs to 16 residues. Germline V gene data show CDR1 as SGHAT and CDR2 as FQNNGV. The material sequenced was blood. This TCR derives from a girl between 5 and 17 years old with multiple sclerosis. This chain connects TRBV11-2 to TRBJ2-1; a weak D match, TRBD2 (5 bases). CDR3 sequence (DNA): TGTGCCAGCAGCTACGGCGCGGGTACTCCCTACAATGAGCAGTTCTTC. Residues: CASSYGAGTPYNEQFF.